The sequence of this TCR beta chain was determined in a study of shared clonotypes between healthy human individuals. The study enrolled healthy HIV-negative adults without recent acute infections or vaccinations as donors. Using immunoSEQ multiplex PCR, the repertoire was profiled, and TCRdb retains in-frame clones only, with some absent. The sample records about 1.5 million clones, 96% being singletons. Trimming removed 7 bases from V and 8 bases from J, with 9 bases in between. Per germline, CDR1 SQVTM and CDR2 ANQGSEA. The CDR3 length is 10 residues. Sequencing was carried out using naive CD4+ T cells sorted from blood. Subset given: CD45RA+ positively selected. The clonotype comes from a man younger than 40 in good health. V gene TRBV29-1 combines with J gene TRBJ2-1, with D possibly matching TRBD2 (6 bases). In DNA form, the CDR3 reads TGCAGCGGGGCGGGACATGAGCAGTTCTTC. It codes for CSGAGHEQFF.